Listed here are 27 T cell receptor beta chains from one sample, sequenced in a study of vaccination effects on CD4 cells after COVID-19. Data came from immunoSEQ multiplex PCR; TCRdb stores just in-frame clones and leaves some out. The data show more than 60,000 clones, with roughly 74% seen just once and roughly 2% held by the top ten. It was after approximately 11 days of culture that CD4+ T cells were isolated. The cohort was immunized with two doses of either the BNT162b2 or mRNA-1273 vaccine. For these TCRs, the target antigens are not known. The sample in question was CD4+ T cells from PBMCs cultured without peptide, obtained after COVID-19 vaccination. The receptors stem from a human donor who received a COVID-19 vaccine.

This rearrangement joins TRBV5-4 to TRBJ2-3; TRBD1 matches at 11 bases. Germline loops: CDR1 SGHNT, CDR2 YYREEE (reference sequence). V was pared by 4 bases and J by 6 bases, with 10 bases of the junction left unmatched. The CDR3 loop spans 16 amino acids. CDR3 amino acids: CASSTVGQGASDTQYF. The CDR3 DNA sequence: TGTGCCAGCAGCACAGTAGGACAGGGGGCGTCGGATACGCAGTATTTT. The variable domain in full, completed from reference TRBV5-4 and TRBJ2-3, reads ETGVTQSPTHLIKTRGQQVTLRCSSQSGHNTVSWYQQALGQGPQFIFQYYREEENGRGNFPPRFSGLQFPNYSSELNVNALELDDSALYLCASSTVGQGASDTQYFGPGTRLTVL.

There are a few counts of this clone. The V gene is TRBV6-5, the J gene TRBJ1-3; D unclear. Trimming removed 7 bases at V and 4 bases at J, with 8 bases between. The germline V gene has CDR1 MNHEY and CDR2 SVGAGI. The CDR3 consists of 12 residues. The CDR3: CASNGNGNTIYF. CDR3 DNA: TGTGCCAGCAACGGGAACGGAAACACCATATATTTT.

V and J are TRBV3-1 (or the pseudogene TRBV3-2) and TRBJ1-4; D might be TRBD1 (5 bases). V gave up 1 base and J gave up 2 bases, with 11 bases separating them. The CDR3 consists of 16 residues. The germline V gene has CDR1 LGHDT and CDR2 YNNKEL (reference sequence). CDR3: CASSQANRQTNEKLFF. CDR3 nucleotide sequence: TGTGCCAGCAGCCAAGCCAATAGACAGACTAATGAAAAACTGTTTTTT.

The chain has TRBV7-2 and TRBJ2-3, with a tentative D call TRBD1 (5 bases). This CDR3 is built from 16 residues. Trimming removed 2 bases from V and 0 bases from J, with 12 bases in between. CDR1 is SGHTA, CDR2 FQGNSA, per germline. This CDR3 reads CASSLTARVSTDTQYF. The CDR3 region has the DNA TGTGCCAGCAGCTTAACGGCCAGGGTAAGCACAGATACGCAGTATTTT.

The rearrangement uses TRBV24-1 and TRBJ1-5, with D possibly being TRBD1 (6 bases). The CDR3 consists of 13 residues. Germline CDR1 KGHDR, CDR2 SFDVKD. Trimming removed 4 bases from V and 14 bases from J, with 17 bases in between. The CDR3 region has the DNA TGTGCCACCAGTGACTACCGACAGGACGTTAAGCATTTT. Translating gives CATSDYRQDVKHF.

The chain uses TRBV3-1 (or the pseudogene TRBV3-2) and TRBJ1-3; TRBD1 matches 8 bases. J was trimmed by 5 bases and V by 3 bases; bases with no gene match: 3. Per the germline V gene, CDR1 is LGHDT and CDR2 is YNNKEL (reference sequence). CDR3 size: 14 residues. In nucleotides, the CDR3 is TGTGCCAGCAGCCAGTGGACAGGGCGAAACACCATATATTTT. This translates into CASSQWTGRNTIYF.

This chain connects TRBV6-2 or TRBV6-3 to TRBJ2-1; TRBD1 aligns across 7 bases. The CDR3 runs 14 residues. The J segment lost 5 bases and the V segment lost 2 bases, leaving 3 bases of the junction unmatched. Germline CDR1 and CDR2: MNHEY and SVGEGT. The CDR3 sequence: CASSYLGQNNEQFF. The CDR3 nucleotides are TGTGCCAGCAGTTACCTGGGACAGAACAATGAGCAGTTCTTC.

The rearrangement uses TRBV19 and TRBJ1-4; 7 bases align to TRBD1. Germline V gene sequence: CDR1 LNHDA, CDR2 SQIVND (reference sequence). This CDR3 contains 15 residues. V gave up 1 base and J gave up 8 bases; unmatched junction bases: 7. Here the CDR3 DNA reads TGTGCCAGTAGTATAGGCTGGCAGGGGGACGAAAAACTGTTTTTT. It translates to CASSIGWQGDEKLFF.

Written as DNA, the CDR3 is TGTGCCAGCAGCGTACTGGGACAGAACTATGGCTACACCTTC. Its protein product is CASSVLGQNYGYTF. The J gene is TRBJ1-2, the V gene TRBV9, with TRBD1 matching 7 bases. This CDR3 has 14 residues. CDR1 SGDLS and CDR2 YYNGEE come from the germline V gene. J gave up 2 bases and V 1 base, and 2 bases lay outside the gene matches.

The chain joins TRBV5-1 to TRBJ2-1; a weak D match, TRBD1 (6 bases). The CDR3 has 16 residues. Looked up from germline, CDR1 is SGHRS and CDR2 is YFSETQ. Trimming took off 0 bases at V and 1 base at J, with 11 bases between the two ends. CDR3 DNA sequence: TGCGCCAGCAGCTTGGGCACAGGGTCTTCCTACAATGAGCAGTTCTTC. As protein: CASSLGTGSSYNEQFF.

J is TRBJ2-7 and V is TRBV6-5; 10 positions agree with TRBD1. Germline loops: CDR1 MNHEY, CDR2 SVGAGI. The CDR3 has 14 residues. Trimming at V came to 7 bases and at J to 5 bases, leaving 8 bases not matched to a gene. CDR3 protein: CASTLGQGNNEQYV. CDR3 sequence (DNA): TGTGCCAGCACCCTGGGACAGGGGAATAACGAGCAGTACGTC.

The rearrangement uses TRBV6-6 and TRBJ1-3; 8 nucleotides line up with TRBD1. Per the germline V gene, CDR1 is MNHNY and CDR2 is SVGAGI (reference sequence). The CDR3 contains 14 residues. Trimming took 7 bases from V and 5 from J; bases not matched to a gene: 7. CDR3 region: CASTTGQGRNTIYF. The DNA for the CDR3 is TGTGCCAGCACCACAGGACAGGGAAGAAACACCATATATTTT.

The gene calls are TRBV7-2 and TRBJ1-2; D is ambiguous. CDR1 and CDR2 from the germline V gene are SGHTA and FQGNSA. V gave up 2 bases and J gave up 1 base, with 11 bases separating them. This CDR3 spans 15 amino acids. CDR3 bases: TGTGCCAGCAGCTTATCGACGGAGTTTAACTATGGCTACACCTTC. It codes for CASSLSTEFNYGYTF. Full variable domain (missing parts from reference TRBV7-2 and TRBJ1-2): GAGVSQSPSNKVTEKGKDVELRCDPISGHTALYWYRQSLGQGLEFLIYFQGNSAPDKSGLPSDRFSAERTGGSVSTLTIQRTQQEDSAVYLCASSLSTEFNYGYTFGSGTRLTVV.

This chain joins TRBV7-8 and TRBJ1-4; 7 nucleotides match TRBD1. After removal of 5 bases from V and 7 bases from J, the junction contained 13 bases not matched to a gene. The germline gives CDR1 SGHVS, CDR2 FQNEAQ. The CDR3 has 16 amino acids. CDR3 protein: CASSRDVNRGGEKLFF. DNA of the CDR3: TGTGCCAGCAGCCGAGATGTCAACAGGGGAGGTGAAAAACTGTTTTTT.

Of note for this clone: Germline and junction disagree at one end, which may indicate a read error. The genes are TRBV19 and TRBJ1-5; D is unclear. From germline, CDR1 is LNHDA and CDR2 SQIVND (reference sequence). The CDR3 contains 14 residues. The CDR3 coding sequence is TGTGCCAGTATGCAATCGGGTAGCGATCAGCCCCAGCATTTT. Translated: CASMQSGSDQPQHF.

The gene calls are TRBV5-1 and TRBJ1-2; maybe TRBD1 (6 bases). The V and J ends lost 4 bases and 0 bases respectively, with 16 bases between them. Germline values: CDR1 SGHRS, CDR2 YFSETQ. The CDR3 is made up of 16 amino acids. CDR3: CASSARTTGPNYGYTF. The CDR3 DNA sequence: TGCGCCAGCAGCGCAAGAACGACAGGTCCTAACTATGGCTACACCTTC.

The table lists this clone with a count of one. V is TRBV30 and J is TRBJ2-2; no clear D gene. V lost 2 bases and J lost 5, with 15 bases in between. Germline V gives CDR1 GTSNPN, CDR2 SVGIG (reference sequence). CDR3 size: 15 residues. This CDR3 is CAWSSNRARTGELFF. Written as DNA, the CDR3 is TGTGCCTGGAGTTCAAACAGAGCGCGGACCGGGGAGCTGTTTTTT.

In its sample, this clone was seen once. V is TRBV7-3 and J is TRBJ1-2; tentatively, D is TRBD1 (5 bases). CDR1 is SGHTA, CDR2 FQGTGA, per germline. The CDR3 has 13 residues. V dropped 4 bases and J dropped 3 bases, with 9 bases sitting between them. CDR3: CASSYGTDYGYTF. Here the CDR3 DNA reads TGTGCCAGCAGCTACGGGACGGACTATGGCTACACCTTC. Full variable domain (missing parts from reference TRBV7-3 and TRBJ1-2): GAGVSQTPSNKVTEKGKYVELRCDPISGHTALYWYRQSLGQGPEFLIYFQGTGAADDSGLPNDRFFAVRPEGSVSTLKIQRTERGDSAVYLCASSYGTDYGYTFGSGTRLTVV.

The V gene is TRBV2, the J gene TRBJ2-7; D is possibly TRBD2 (5 bases). Germline V CDR1 and CDR2: SNHLY, FYNNEI. This CDR3 region has 11 residues. Trimming took off 8 bases at V and 3 bases at J, with 8 bases between the two ends. The CDR3, as DNA: TGTGCCAGCGGACTTCTCTACGAGCAGTACGTC. This encodes CASGLLYEQYV.

Of note for this clone: The junction does not match germline at one end; this may be a read error. CDR3 protein: CASSWTGTGTLGDF. Here the CDR3 DNA reads TGTGCCAGCAGTTGGACCGGGACAGGGACCCTTGGGGACTTC. The rearrangement joins TRBV6-6 to TRBJ2-4; TRBD1 matches 9 bases. This CDR3 is 14 amino acids long. Looked up from germline, CDR1 is MNHNY and CDR2 is SVGAGI (reference sequence).

This clone was observed a handful of times. This CDR3 is CASSQDFAGLNEKLFF. The CDR3 region has the DNA TGTGCCAGCAGCCAAGATTTCGCCGGACTCAATGAAAAACTGTTTTTT. The rearrangement links TRBV4-2 to TRBJ1-4; D ambiguous. V gave up 0 bases and J gave up 5 bases, with 13 bases separating them. The CDR3 runs 16 residues. From germline, CDR1 is LGHNA and CDR2 YNFKEQ.

V and J are TRBV18 and TRBJ2-3, with 8 bases aligning to TRBD2. CDR1 is KGHSH and CDR2 is LQKENI in the germline V gene. CDR3 length equals 16 residues. The J segment lost 2 bases and the V segment lost 2 bases, leaving 6 bases of the junction unmatched. The CDR3 sequence: CASSPSGGASTDTQYF. The CDR3 region has the DNA TGTGCCAGCTCACCAAGCGGGGGAGCTTCCACAGATACGCAGTATTTT.

The rearrangement links TRBV28 to TRBJ1-2, with a weak D call TRBD1 (5 bases). The germline V and J ends were trimmed by 4 bases and 8 bases, with 17 bases remaining between them. CDR3 size: 14 residues. Per the germline V gene, CDR1 is MDHEN and CDR2 is SYDVKM. The CDR3 is CASSSSHQGGGYTF. In DNA, the CDR3 is TGTGCCAGCAGTTCGTCTCATCAGGGAGGCGGCTACACCTTC.

This CDR3 is CASSPGGAGIGQYF. The DNA for the CDR3 is TGTGCCAGCAGCCCCGGGGGGGCCGGTATTGGCCAGTACTTC. V usage is TRBV7-7 and J usage is TRBJ2-5; 8 bases agree with TRBD2. This CDR3 region has 14 residues. CDR1 is SSHAT, CDR2 FNYEAQ, per germline (reference sequence). Trimming cost V 5 bases and J 10 bases; bases outside gene matches: 12.

The V gene is TRBV5-1, the J gene TRBJ2-5; 11 positions match TRBD2. Per germline, CDR1 SGHRS and CDR2 YFSETQ. The trim removed 5 bases at V and 6 bases at J, leaving 6 bases unmatched. The CDR3 length is 14 residues. This CDR3 is CASSDGTSGQTQYF. CDR3 bases: TGCGCCAGCAGTGACGGGACTAGCGGACAGACCCAGTACTTC.

This chain uses TRBV7-2 with TRBJ2-5; 9 bases align to TRBD1. The CDR3 length is 15 residues. J gave up 3 bases and V 3 bases, and 5 bases lay outside the gene matches. The germline CDR1 and CDR2 sequences are SGHTA and FQGNSA. This CDR3 reads CASSLNTGGEETQYF. The CDR3 DNA is TGTGCCAGCAGCTTGAATACAGGGGGCGAAGAGACCCAGTACTTC.

This chain connects TRBV2 to TRBJ2-7; TRBD1 agrees at 8 bases. V gave up 6 bases and J gave up 2 bases; unmatched junction bases: 9. The CDR3 runs 15 residues. Germline CDR1 SNHLY, CDR2 FYNNEI. CDR3 protein: CASRLNPGQAYEQYV. The CDR3 nucleotides read TGTGCCAGCAGACTCAACCCGGGACAGGCCTACGAGCAGTACGTC.